These T cell receptor beta chains were read from a single sample in a study of cytotoxic CD8 clonotypes in ibrutinib-treated CLL. The repertoire was sequenced with immunoSEQ multiplex PCR; TCRdb's copy has only in-frame clones and lacks some. The sample consists of around 140,000 clones, 60% to 85% of them appearing once. This sample comprised PBMCs, obtained after 24 months of ibrutinib treatment. These receptors originate from a human donor with chronic lymphocytic leukemia. Each CDR3 is given with its conserved first and last residue. The order of the fields is CDR3 DNA, CDR3 protein, V gene, J gene, clone size, D gene. The D gene is left open where the match is weak. Where a row states a size, it is once, few, many or the class of an expanded clone; other rows omit it.

TGTGCCAGCAGTGAAGGAGGACAGTCCTTTGATAGCAATCAGCCCCAGCATTTT	CASSEGGQSFDSNQPQHF	TRBV2	TRBJ1-5	.	.
TGTGCCAGCAATCAGCCGGTGGGGAGGACTAGCGGGAGGACCGCGCAGTACTTC	CASNQPVGRTSGRTAQYF	TRBV28	TRBJ2-7	.	TRBD2
TGTGCCAGCAGCCCCCGGACAGGGTCCAATCAGCCCCAGCATTTT	CASSPRTGSNQPQHF	TRBV7-2	TRBJ1-5	.	TRBD1
TGTGCCAGCAGTTTAAGCGGGGATACCGAAAAACTGTTTTTT	CASSLSGDTEKLFF	TRBV28	TRBJ1-4	medium-sized	.
TGTGCCAGCAGTTCTACAGGGGACAGCAATCAGCCCCAGCATTTT	CASSSTGDSNQPQHF	TRBV28	TRBJ1-5	once	TRBD1
TGTGCCAGCTCACCAAACAAGGGCCCGAATCAGCCCCAGCATTTT	CASSPNKGPNQPQHF	TRBV18	TRBJ1-5	.	.
TGTGCCAGCAGTGACCCCCGGACAGTGGCTGAAAAACTGTTTTTT	CASSDPRTVAEKLFF	TRBV6-4	TRBJ1-4	.	.
TGTGCCAGCAGCTTAGATGCGGTAGCGGGCTCCTACAATGAGCAGTTCTTC	CASSLDAVAGSYNEQFF	TRBV7-9	TRBJ2-1	.	TRBD2
TGTGCCAGCTCCCCACATTCCCGACCAGGGGGCGTCTATGGCTACACCTTC	CASSPHSRPGGVYGYTF	TRBV18	TRBJ1-2	few	TRBD1
TGTGCCAGCAGCTTGGAGGTAGCGAGCACAGATACGCAGTATTTT	CASSLEVASTDTQYF	TRBV5-4	TRBJ2-3	.	.
TGTGCCAGCAGCCCTGGAGGGGGGGCGCGCGGCTACACCTTC	CASSPGGGARGYTF	TRBV28	TRBJ1-2	.	.
TGTGCCAGCAGTTACTCTTCCACGGCCCCGAATGAAAAACTGTTTTTT	CASSYSSTAPNEKLFF	TRBV6-5	TRBJ1-4	.	.
TGTGCCAGCAGCCCACGACTGGGCGGTGGCACCGGGGAGCTGTTTTTT	CASSPRLGGGTGELFF	TRBV7-9	TRBJ2-2	.	.
TGTGCCTGGAGGCCAACGTTTGGGGAGCAGTACTTC	CAWRPTFGEQYF	TRBV30	TRBJ2-7	once	.
TGTGCCAGCAGCTTAGGCCCCCACAGTGCAACTAATGAAAAACTGTTTTTT	CASSLGPHSATNEKLFF	TRBV7-6	TRBJ1-4	.	.
TGTGCCAGCAGCGGGCCGGGACTAGCAACCTACGAGCAGTACTTC	CASSGPGLATYEQYF	TRBV7-9	TRBJ2-7	.	TRBD2
TGTGCCAGCAGCTTAGGGGGCGCCTTGGAAAAACTGTTTTTT	CASSLGGALEKLFF	TRBV7-9	TRBJ1-4	.	.
TGTGCCAGCTCACCGACAGGGGACCAAGAGACCCAGTACTTC	CASSPTGDQETQYF	TRBV18	TRBJ2-5	.	TRBD1
TGTGCCAGCAGCTTAGCGCCGGCTAGCGGGGGGTACGAGCAGTACTTC	CASSLAPASGGYEQYF	TRBV7-6	TRBJ2-7	.	TRBD2
TGTGCCAGCAGCCCGGACAATCAGCCCCAGCATTTT	CASSPDNQPQHF	TRBV2	TRBJ1-5	.	.
TGTGCCAGCTCACCGCGGGGCGGGGAGACCCAGTACTTC	CASSPRGGETQYF	TRBV18	TRBJ2-5	.	.
TGTGCCAGTAACCCGTCCCCCCCGGGGACGACGAATCAGCCCCAGCATTTT	CASNPSPPGTTNQPQHF	TRBV19	TRBJ1-5	many	.
TGTGCCAGCAGCTTGCTACAGGGTGGCGAGCAGTACTTC	CASSLLQGGEQYF	TRBV7-9	TRBJ2-7	.	.
TGTGCCAGCTCACCACGGCAGGACCAAGAGACCCAGTACTTC	CASSPRQDQETQYF	TRBV18	TRBJ2-5	.	.
TGTGCCAGCAGCCGAGGGGAGGGGGAGACCCAGTACTTC	CASSRGEGETQYF	TRBV7-9	TRBJ2-5	.	TRBD2
TGTGCCAGCAGCTTCCTTGTGGGGTCCTACGAGCAGTACTTC	CASSFLVGSYEQYF	TRBV11-2	TRBJ2-7	.	.
TGTGCCAGCAGCCAAGGGACCCCCCCCTACAATGAGCAGTTCTTC	CASSQGTPPYNEQFF	TRBV9	TRBJ2-1	.	.
TGCGCCAGCAGCCAAGATCGAAGGGACACCTTAAATTCACCCCTCCACTTT	CASSQDRRDTLNSPLHF	TRBV4-3	TRBJ1-6	.	.
TGTGCCAGCAGCTTAGCCTTGCAGGGGGCTCAGGAGACCCAGTACTTC	CASSLALQGAQETQYF	TRBV7-2	TRBJ2-5	once	TRBD1
TGTGCCAGCAGCTTAGTATCCGAGACCCAGTACTTC	CASSLVSETQYF	TRBV7-6	TRBJ2-5	.	.
TGTGCCAGCAGCGTAGGGGGGCCCTCCTCTGGAAACACCATATATTTT	CASSVGGPSSGNTIYF	TRBV9	TRBJ1-3	once	.
TGTGCCAGCAGTTACTCGAGGTGTTGGACAGTCCCCTACGAGCAGTACTTC	CASSYSRCWTVPYEQYF	TRBV6-7	TRBJ2-7	.	.
TGTGCCAGCAGTCCTCTGGATGGGGTCTCTGGGGCCAACGTCCTGACTTTC	CASSPLDGVSGANVLTF	TRBV27	TRBJ2-6	.	.
TGTGCCAGCAGCTTGGGCCAGGGGGACTATGGCTACACCTTC	CASSLGQGDYGYTF	TRBV5-5	TRBJ1-2	.	TRBD1
TGTGCCAGCAGTGAGGGGGTGGGGCCCCTGAACACTGAAGCTTTCTTT	CASSEGVGPLNTEAFF	TRBV6-1	TRBJ1-1	.	.
TGTGCCAGCAGCTTTGTTTCGGGTGCGGCGGCAGATACGCAGTATTTT	CASSFVSGAAADTQYF	TRBV7-9	TRBJ2-3	.	.
TGCGCCAGCAGCGCCGGGACACTCGGGCAGTACTTC	CASSAGTLGQYF	TRBV5-1	TRBJ2-7	.	.
TGTGCCAGCAGGGCGGGAGGGGGCACAGATACGCAGTATTTT	CASRAGGGTDTQYF	TRBV5-4	TRBJ2-3	.	TRBD2
TGTGCCAGCTCACCCGCTTTGGGGGGCTACACCTTC	CASSPALGGYTF	TRBV18	TRBJ1-2	.	.